Listed here are 3 T cell receptor beta chains from one sample, sequenced in a study of cytomegalovirus exposure and HLA in healthy donors. The repertoire was sequenced with immunoSEQ multiplex PCR; TCRdb's copy has only in-frame clones and lacks some. The data show more than 95,000 clones, about nine tenths seen once. Sequencing was done on a sample of PBMCs. The receptors here all came from a woman younger than 30 in good health and CMV-seronegative.

The chain employs TRBV11-2 and TRBJ2-7; 10 positions agree with TRBD2. Germline V gene data show CDR1 as SGHAT and CDR2 as FQNNGV. The V and J ends lost 4 bases and 0 bases, in that order; junction bases with no gene match: 9. The length of the CDR3 is 17 residues. This CDR3 reads CASSYRLAGYGSYEQYF. The DNA for the CDR3 is TGTGCCAGCAGCTACAGACTAGCGGGCTACGGCTCCTACGAGCAGTACTTC.

The rearrangement links TRBV25-1 to TRBJ1-3; D is possibly TRBD1 (6 bases). Germline loops: CDR1 MGHDK, CDR2 SYGVNS. This CDR3 spans 15 amino acids. Trimming took off 2 bases at V and 5 bases at J, with 13 bases between the two ends. The CDR3 loop is CASSEGGSLRNTIYF. CDR3 DNA: TGTGCCAGCAGTGAAGGGGGCAGTCTGAGAAACACCATATATTTT.

As for this clone: One end of the junction is discordant with germline, which a read error may explain. J is TRBJ2-5 and V is TRBV10-3, with D possibly matching TRBD1 (6 bases). CDR1 is ENHRY, CDR2 SYGVKD, per germline. The CDR3 runs 15 residues. The CDR3, as DNA: TGTGCCACCAGTAACGGGCAGGGGATCCAAGAGACCCAGTACTTC. Encoded protein: CATSNGQGIQETQYF.